The clone carrying this T cell receptor (beta chain) was recorded only once. CDR3 length: 13 residues. V shed 5 bases and J 8 bases; nucleotides not matched to a gene: 6. CDR1 and CDR2 (germline): SGHAT, FQDESV (reference sequence). These data are taken from a study of blood T cell repertoires in COVID-19. Overall study: Whether acute or convalescent, the COVID-19 samples came from the United States, Italy and Spain. Nucleic acid was either cDNA or gDNA, and it came from T cells, B-cell-depleted T cells, or PBMCs.

Under the authors' procedure: Amplification of reference gene primers provided the estimated nucleated cell counts. TCRdb's copy holds only in-frame clones and misses some; the assay was immunoSEQ multiplex PCR. V and J calls plus clone size are reproduced from that table; the DNA served to infer D and trimming. The table records about 53,000 clones, around 84% of them present only once. Sequencing was done on a sample of peripheral blood. The V call is TRBV11-1, the J call TRBJ1-2; TRBD1 matches at 9 bases. The receptor's source is a man between 65 and 85 years old with active COVID-19. CDR3 sequence reads: CASSLRDRDGYTF. CDR3 coding DNA: TGTGCCAGCAGCCTCCGGGACAGGGACGGCTACACCTTC. Combining the CDR3 with reference TRBV11-1 and TRBJ1-2 gives the whole variable domain EAEVAQSPRYKITEKSQAVAFWCDPISGHATLYWYRQILGQGPELLVQFQDESVVDDSQLPKDRFSAERLKGVDSTLKIQPAELGDSAMYLCASSLRDRDGYTFGSGTRLTVV.